This T cell receptor beta chain was found in a study of control samples from healthy donors and cancer patients. The method was immunoSEQ multiplex PCR; TCRdb's version includes in-frame clones alone and lacks a portion of them. The table lists around 170,000 clones, 92% of them singletons. V dropped 7 bases and J dropped 3 bases, with 18 bases sitting between them. There are 15 residues in the CDR3. Germline assignment: CDR1 SGHRS and CDR2 YFSETQ. The receptor's source is a woman in her twenties or thirties in good health. The material sequenced was blood. The gene calls are TRBV5-1 and TRBJ2-3, with D tentatively TRBD1 (6 bases). CDR3 sequence reads: CASHKQGSGTDTQYF. The DNA for the CDR3 is TGCGCCAGCCATAAACAGGGTTCGGGGACAGATACGCAGTATTTT.